The 16 T cell receptor beta chains below all came from one sample that was sequenced in a study of monozygotic twins with inflammatory bowel disease. TCRdb reprocessed the 5' RACE reads, with one entry per CDR3 protein and no DNA. Its listing shows some 400,000 distinct CDR3 sequences. Source material: blood. The receptors come from a human donor with ulcerative colitis or Crohn's disease, or a healthy co-twin of an affected twin (not recorded which).

This chain uses TRBV5-4 with TRBJ2-1; the D gene TCRdb calls, TRBD1, cannot be checked with no DNA. Germline CDR1 is SGHNT and CDR2 is YYREEE (reference sequence). This CDR3 has 13 amino acids. This CDR3 reads CASSSLPGDEQFF.

The chain uses TRBV6-6 and TRBJ1-2; checking the TCRdb D call of TRBD1 is not possible without DNA. CDR1 and CDR2 from the germline V gene are MNHNY and SVGAGI (reference sequence). This CDR3 is 14 amino acids long. CDR3 protein: CASLRDSTIYGYTF.

This chain uses TRBV24-1 with TRBJ2-3. The CDR3 contains 11 residues. The germline V gene encodes CDR1 KGHDR and CDR2 SFDVKD. CDR3 sequence: CATSYTDTQFF.

The genes are TRBV5-1 and TRBJ2-1; the TCRdb call, TRBD1, lacks DNA for checking. The CDR3 length is 15 residues. Germline values: CDR1 SGHRS, CDR2 YFSETQ. The CDR3 sequence is CASSLGQGAAYEQFF.

V gene TRBV4-2 combines with J gene TRBJ2-7; TCRdb lists TRBD2, though no DNA is available to test this call. Germline V gene data show CDR1 as LGHNA and CDR2 as YNFKEQ. The CDR3 sequence is 17 residues long. The CDR3 protein is CASSLGLAGGDQYEQYF.

V is TRBV5-6 and J is TRBJ2-2; the D call of TRBD1 rests on TCRdb alone, since no DNA is present to check it. The CDR3 is 17 amino acids. Germline CDR1 SGHDT, CDR2 YYEEEE. The CDR3 region is CASSLRTGLLHTGELFF.

This chain links TRBV27 with TRBJ1-6. Germline V gene data show CDR1 as MNHEY and CDR2 as SMNVEV (reference sequence). The CDR3 is made up of 12 amino acids. CDR3 region: CASSFDREVLHF.

This CDR3 reads CASSLAPSLTHTQYF. This chain links TRBV7-8 with TRBJ2-3. CDR3 size: 15 residues. CDR1 is SGHVS and CDR2 is FQNEAQ in the germline V gene.

This rearrangement joins TRBV12-3 or TRBV12-4 to TRBJ1-3; the D call of TRBD1 rests on TCRdb alone, since no DNA is present to check it. The CDR3 extends over 15 amino acids. CDR3 sequence: CASAAQGASGNTIYF.

V is TRBV7-9 and J is TRBJ1-1. There are 13 residues in the CDR3. Germline CDR1 and CDR2: SEHNR and FQNEAQ (reference sequence). The CDR3 protein is CASRREQPLEAFF.

The chain joins TRBV12-3 or TRBV12-4 to TRBJ1-1. The CDR3 is 13 residues long. The CDR3 loop is CASSFMGTTEAFF.

The V gene is TRBV4-2, the J gene TRBJ2-1; TCRdb outputs TRBD1, but without DNA this stays unchecked. This CDR3 region has 13 residues. CDR1 and CDR2 from the germline V gene are LGHNA and YNFKEQ. This chain's CDR3 is CASRGQGTNEQFF.

The chain uses TRBV5-1 and TRBJ2-3; the D gene TCRdb calls, TRBD1, cannot be checked with no DNA. CDR3 length: 15 amino acids. From germline, CDR1 is SGHRS and CDR2 YFSETQ. The CDR3 loop is CASSDPGQGTDTQYF.

The chain links TRBV20-1 to TRBJ1-6; the D call of TRBD1 rests on TCRdb alone, since no DNA is present to check it. Germline V gene data show CDR1 as DFQATT and CDR2 as SNEGSKA (reference sequence). The CDR3 runs 14 residues. Here the CDR3 reads CSARENRGFSPLHF.

This rearrangement joins TRBV28 to TRBJ2-5; TCRdb's assignment of TRBD1 cannot be checked, as there is no DNA. In germline, CDR1 is MDHEN, CDR2 SYDVKM. The CDR3 extends over 14 amino acids. The chain's CDR3 is CASSPSQGWETQYF.

The CDR3 loop reads CASSQGRRTDTQYF. V is TRBV14 and J is TRBJ2-3. The CDR3 length is 14 residues. Germline V gene lookup returns CDR1 SGHDN and CDR2 FVKESK.